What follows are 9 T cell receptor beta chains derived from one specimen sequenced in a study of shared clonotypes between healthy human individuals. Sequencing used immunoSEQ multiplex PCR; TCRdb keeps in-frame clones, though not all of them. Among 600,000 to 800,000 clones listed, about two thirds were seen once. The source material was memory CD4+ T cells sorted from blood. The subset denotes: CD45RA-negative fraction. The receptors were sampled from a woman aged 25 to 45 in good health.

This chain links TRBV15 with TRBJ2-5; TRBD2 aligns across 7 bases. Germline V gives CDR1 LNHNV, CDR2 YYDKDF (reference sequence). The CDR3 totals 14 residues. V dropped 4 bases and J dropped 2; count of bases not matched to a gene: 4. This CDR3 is CATSNAGEQETQYF. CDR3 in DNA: TGTGCCACCAGCAACGCGGGAGAGCAAGAGACCCAGTACTTC.

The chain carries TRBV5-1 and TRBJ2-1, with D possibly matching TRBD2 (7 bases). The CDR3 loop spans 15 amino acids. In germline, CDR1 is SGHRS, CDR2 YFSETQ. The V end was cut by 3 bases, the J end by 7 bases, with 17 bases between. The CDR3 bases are TGCGCCAGCAGCTCGTACGGGGGGCTGGAGAATGAGCAGTTCTTC. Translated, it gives CASSSYGGLENEQFF.

The CDR3 nucleotides read TGCAGCGTTGATGGCAGCAGCTCCTACAATGAGCAGTTCTTC. The encoded protein is CSVDGSSSYNEQFF. The chain joins TRBV29-1 to TRBJ2-1; D unresolved. Per the germline V gene, CDR1 is SQVTM and CDR2 is ANQGSEA. The length of the CDR3 is 14 residues. V shed 3 bases and J shed 0 bases, with 9 bases lying between them.

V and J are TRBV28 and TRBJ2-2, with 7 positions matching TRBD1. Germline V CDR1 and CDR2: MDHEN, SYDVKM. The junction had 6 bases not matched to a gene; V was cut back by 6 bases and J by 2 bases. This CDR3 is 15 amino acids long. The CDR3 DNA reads TGTGCCAGCAGGGTGACAGGGAAAAACACCGGGGAGCTGTTTTTT. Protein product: CASRVTGKNTGELFF.

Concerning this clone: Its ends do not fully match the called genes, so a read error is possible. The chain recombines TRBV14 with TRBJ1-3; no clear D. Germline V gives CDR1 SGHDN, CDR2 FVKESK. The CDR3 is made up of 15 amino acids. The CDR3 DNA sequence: TGTGCCAGCAGCCTACTCCGGGAGGCTGGGAACACCATATATTTT. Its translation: CASSLLREAGNTIYF.

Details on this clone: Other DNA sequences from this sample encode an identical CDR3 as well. The DNA of the CDR3 is TGTGCCAGCAGCTCCAACCAAGAGACCCAGTACTTC. It encodes CASSSNQETQYF. The V gene is TRBV7-9, the J gene TRBJ2-5; D is uncertain. CDR3 size: 12 residues. The ends were cut back, 4 bases at V and 0 bases at J, with 3 bases in the middle. The germline V gene has CDR1 SEHNR and CDR2 FQNEAQ (reference sequence).

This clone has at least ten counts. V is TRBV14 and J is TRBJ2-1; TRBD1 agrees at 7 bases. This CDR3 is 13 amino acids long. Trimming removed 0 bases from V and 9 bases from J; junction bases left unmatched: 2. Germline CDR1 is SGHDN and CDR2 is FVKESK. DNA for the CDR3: TGTGCCAGCAGCCAAGATAGGACAGGTGAGCAGTTCTTC. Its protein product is CASSQDRTGEQFF.

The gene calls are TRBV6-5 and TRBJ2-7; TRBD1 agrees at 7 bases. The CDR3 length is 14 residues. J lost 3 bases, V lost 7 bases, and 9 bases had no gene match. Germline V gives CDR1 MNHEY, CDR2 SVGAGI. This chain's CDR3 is CASKGALTHYEQYF. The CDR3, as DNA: TGTGCCAGCAAGGGGGCCCTAACCCACTACGAGCAGTACTTC.

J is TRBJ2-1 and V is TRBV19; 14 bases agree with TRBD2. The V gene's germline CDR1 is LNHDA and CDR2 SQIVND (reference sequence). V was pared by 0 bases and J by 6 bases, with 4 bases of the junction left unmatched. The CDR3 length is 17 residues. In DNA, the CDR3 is TGTGCCAGTAGTATAGATTTGGGACTAGCGGGAGCCAATGAGCAGTTCTTC. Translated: CASSIDLGLAGANEQFF.